This T cell receptor beta chain was documented in a study of cytomegalovirus exposure and HLA in healthy donors. Study findings and constraints: Among donors in an Asian-associated ancestry cluster, a later analysis reportedly found fewer N-insertions than the roughly 700-donor mean. TCR beta sequences numbering under 20,000 were associated with HLA alleles at 0.05 false discovery rate in a later analysis. An analysis that came later showed most CMV-associated TCR beta chains appearing HLA-restricted. Productive status was seen about 90% or about 30% of the time for most TCR beta V segments in an earlier analysis.

The germline V gene has CDR1 SGHRS and CDR2 YFSETQ. V dropped 0 bases and J dropped 2; count of bases not matched to a gene: 0. The CDR3 spans 14 residues. Note on this clone: Its antigen is currently unknown.

PCR was performed using 60 Vbeta and 13 Jbeta primers. Clones were sequenced by immunoSEQ multiplex PCR, and TCRdb holds only the in-frame ones, with some missing. The repertoire holds 60,000 to 80,000 clones, with around 80% as singletons. The sample was PBMCs. The chain has TRBV5-1 and TRBJ1-2; 8 nucleotides align to TRBD1. The TCR originated in a woman aged 25 to 39 in good health and CMV-seronegative. CDR3 sequence (DNA): TGCGCCAGCAGCTTGGGACAGGGGAACTATGGCTACACCTTC. This translates into CASSLGQGNYGYTF.